The subject of this entry is one T cell receptor (beta chain). In the study's own analysis: Amplification from reference gene primers served as the basis for estimated nucleated cell counts. TCRdb's copy holds only in-frame clones and misses some; the assay was immunoSEQ multiplex PCR. V and J calls and clone size are as listed in that table; D and trimming were resolved from the DNA. The sample consists of around 400,000 clones, less than 90% of them appearing once. The study recruited people aged roughly 18 to 100 years across more than 20 US areas. The V gene's germline CDR1 is SGHNT and CDR2 YENEEA. Trimming cost V 0 bases and J 2 bases, with 8 bases left between them. The CDR3 is 14 residues long. These data come from a study of blood T cell repertoires in COVID-19. Across the study: Some COVID-19 samples were acute and others convalescent; all came from the United States, Italy and Spain. T cells, B-cell-depleted T cells, or PBMCs provided the cDNA or gDNA that served as material.

The V call is TRBV11-3, the J call TRBJ2-7, with D hard to call. The sample was PBMCs or T cells enriched from blood (not recorded which). The sequence was collected from a woman aged 50 to 60 who had recovered from COVID-19. The CDR3 bases are TGTGCCAGCAGCTTAGAACACCAAACCTACGAGCAGTACTTC. This translates into CASSLEHQTYEQYF.